This T cell receptor beta chain was profiled in a study of prognosis after radiotherapy for stage I lung cancer. Study-wide context: In 3 to 5 fractions, radiotherapy was administered as SBRT with a biologically effective dose of at least 100 Gy.

From genomic DNA, TCR beta CDR3 was amplified by two-round multiplex PCR. Primers specific to each TRBV and TRBJ gene drove first-round PCR. Universal primers were what the second PCR round used. MiXCR, applied by TCRdb to the multiplex PCR reads, yields one record per CDR3 protein. The table has 26,000 or so distinct CDR3 sequences, 25% to 30% seen once. Only a few counts were recorded for this clonotype. A far larger clone differs by one base, so this is likely a read error. V was trimmed by 8 bases and J by 0 bases, leaving 14 bases between them. CDR1 is SEHNR and CDR2 is FQNEAQ in the germline V gene (reference sequence). This CDR3 is built from 15 residues.

The receptor was isolated from a donor of 50 years or more with non-small cell lung cancer. The sample was PBMCs, taken before or after stereotactic body radiation therapy (not recorded which). The rearrangement uses TRBV7-9 and TRBJ1-3; D is unresolved. CDR3 residues: CASRVISGSGNTIYF. CDR3 nucleotide sequence: TGTGCCAGCCGGGTGATCTCCGGCTCTGGAAACACCATATATTTT.